The rows below give T cell receptor beta chains drawn from one sample of a study of blood T cell repertoires in COVID-19. Some clones are missing from TCRdb's copy, which holds only in-frame ones; the method was immunoSEQ multiplex PCR. The top ten hold approximately 6.6% of the sample, which has about 200,000 clones, less than 85% seen once. Sequenced material: peripheral blood. These receptors originate from a woman in her seventies with acute or convalescent COVID-19. Both conserved end residues are part of each CDR3.

TRBV3-1/TRBV3-2,12,CASGGGQETQYF
TRBV7-8,14,CASSLETGGVKLFF
TRBV2,13,CASSPGSTDTQYF
TRBV11-2,18,CASSLDPTVTSSYNEQFF
TRBV27,14,CASSWLVDTGELFF
TRBV5-6,13,CASSFDSQETQYF
TRBV7-9,14,CASSLTDRRTEAFF
TRBV9,16,CASSVGGDRGPYGYTF
TRBV27,16,CASTSLRGGARDTQYF
TRBV4-2,13,CASSPTGLAEAFF
TRBV7-6,12,CASSSRQETQYF
TRBV5-1,14,CASRPQGALSPLHF
TRBV4-1,16,CASSPPLAGDQETQYF
TRBV3-1/TRBV3-2,14,CASSLRDRRGEQYF
TRBV7-2,15,CASSSEGVENTEAFF
TRBV18,13,CASSRQSSYEQYF
TRBV30,14,CASRGSSYNSPLHF
TRBV10-3,15,CAIRGTGTSTDTQYF
TRBV30,16,CAWSPRAGFSYNEQFF
TRBV25-1,14,CASSFGTGGDGYTF
TRBV5-1,14,CASSLVTAYYGYTF
TRBV24-1,16,CASSPGTGGYTDTQYF
TRBV6-1,14,CASSEAQGQETQYF
TRBV18,15,CASSPGTGASYEQYF
TRBV3-1/TRBV3-2,11,CASSLKNIQYF
TRBV6-5,15,CASSRSWGGASPLHF
TRBV5-1,14,CASLDGDSYNEQFF
TRBV3-1/TRBV3-2,14,CASAPTGQDTEAFF
TRBV5-3,19,CARSSLGLAGPAGTGELFF
TRBV2,13,CASMVRRNSPLHF
TRBV10-2,14,CASSLLAGGPEQYF
TRBV5-1,16,CASSPFVGDFTDTQYF
TRBV4-1,17,CASSQDVSRGLNTEAFF
TRBV30,16,CAWSVPSGSNNSPLHF
TRBV18,12,CASRLTGQPQHF
TRBV5-5,14,CASSAGLADYEQYF
TRBV11-3,15,CASSTGRSSYNEQFF
TRBV11-2,15,CASSLVGAGQETQYF
TRBV7-2,15,CASSFRLAGSYEQYF
TRBV28,16,CASSLTSYISTDTQYF
TRBV27,14,CASSLGQYNSPLHF